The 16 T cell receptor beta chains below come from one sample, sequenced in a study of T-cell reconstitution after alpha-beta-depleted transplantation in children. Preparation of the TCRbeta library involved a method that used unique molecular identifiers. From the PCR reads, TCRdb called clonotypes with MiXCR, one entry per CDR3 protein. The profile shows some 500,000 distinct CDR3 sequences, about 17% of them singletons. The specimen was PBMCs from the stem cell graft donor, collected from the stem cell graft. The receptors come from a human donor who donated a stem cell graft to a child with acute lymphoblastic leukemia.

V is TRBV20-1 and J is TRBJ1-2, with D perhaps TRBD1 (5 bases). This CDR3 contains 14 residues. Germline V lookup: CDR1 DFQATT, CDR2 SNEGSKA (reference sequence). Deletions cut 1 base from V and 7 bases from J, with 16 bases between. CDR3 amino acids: CSARGQVGTGGYTF. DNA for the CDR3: TGCAGTGCTAGAGGACAAGTGGGGACGGGTGGCTACACCTTC.

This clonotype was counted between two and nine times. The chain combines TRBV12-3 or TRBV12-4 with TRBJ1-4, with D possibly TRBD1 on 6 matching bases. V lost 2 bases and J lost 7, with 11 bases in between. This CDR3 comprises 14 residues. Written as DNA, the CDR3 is TGTGCCAGCAGTTTACAGGGGTCGTCTGAAAAACTGTTTTTT. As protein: CASSLQGSSEKLFF.

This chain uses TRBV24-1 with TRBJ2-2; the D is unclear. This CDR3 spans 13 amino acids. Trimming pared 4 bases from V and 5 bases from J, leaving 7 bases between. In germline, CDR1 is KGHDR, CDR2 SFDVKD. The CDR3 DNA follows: TGTGCCACCAGTGAACTCTTAACCGGGGAGCTGTTTTTT. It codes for CATSELLTGELFF.

The DNA of the CDR3 is TGTGCCAGTATCAGCAGCGGGAGGAGGTACGAGCAGTACTTC. It specifies CASISSGRRYEQYF. The chain joins TRBV12-3 or TRBV12-4 to TRBJ2-7; 9 bases map to TRBD2. There are 14 residues in the CDR3. Losses at the gene ends were 9 bases for V and 4 bases for J; bases not matched to a gene: 10.

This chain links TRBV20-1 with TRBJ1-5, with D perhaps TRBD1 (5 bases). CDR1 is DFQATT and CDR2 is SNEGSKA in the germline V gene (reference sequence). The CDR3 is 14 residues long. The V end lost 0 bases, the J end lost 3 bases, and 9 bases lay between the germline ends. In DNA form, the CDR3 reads TGCAGTGCTAGAGAGGCAGGGAACAATCAGCCCCAGCATTTT. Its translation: CSAREAGNNQPQHF.

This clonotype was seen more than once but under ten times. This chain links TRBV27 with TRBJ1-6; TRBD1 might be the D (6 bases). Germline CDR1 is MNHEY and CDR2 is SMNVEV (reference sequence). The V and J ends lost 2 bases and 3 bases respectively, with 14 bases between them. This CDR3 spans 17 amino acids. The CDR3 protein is CASSLAGDSRYNSPLHF. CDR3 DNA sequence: TGTGCCAGCAGTTTAGCAGGGGATAGTCGCTATAATTCACCCCTCCACTTT.

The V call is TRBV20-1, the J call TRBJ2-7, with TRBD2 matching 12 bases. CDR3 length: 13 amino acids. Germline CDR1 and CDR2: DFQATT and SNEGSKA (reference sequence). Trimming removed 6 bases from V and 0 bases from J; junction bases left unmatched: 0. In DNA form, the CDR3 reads TGCAGTGCGACTAGCGGGAGCTCCTACGAGCAGTACTTC. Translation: CSATSGSSYEQYF.

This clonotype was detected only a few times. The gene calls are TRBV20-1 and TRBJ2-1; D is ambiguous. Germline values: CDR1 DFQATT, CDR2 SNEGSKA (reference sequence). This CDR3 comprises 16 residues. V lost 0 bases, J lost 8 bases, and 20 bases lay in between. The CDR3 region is CSARDRPYSPLDEQFF. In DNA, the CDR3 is TGCAGTGCTAGAGATCGCCCATATTCCCCTCTGGATGAGCAGTTCTTC.

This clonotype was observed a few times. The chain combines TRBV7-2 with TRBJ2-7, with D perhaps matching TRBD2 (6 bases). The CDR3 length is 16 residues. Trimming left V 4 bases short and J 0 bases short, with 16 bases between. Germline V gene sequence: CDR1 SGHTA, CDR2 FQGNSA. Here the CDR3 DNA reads TGTGCCAGCAGCTCACGATACGGGAGAGGCTCCTACGAGCAGTACTTC. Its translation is CASSSRYGRGSYEQYF.

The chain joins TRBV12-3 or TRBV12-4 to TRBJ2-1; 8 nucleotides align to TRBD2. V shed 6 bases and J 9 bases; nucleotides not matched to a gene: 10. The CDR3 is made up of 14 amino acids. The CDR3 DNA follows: TGTGCCAGCAGACCACTAGCGGAGGGGGGTGAGCAGTTCTTC. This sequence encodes CASRPLAEGGEQFF.

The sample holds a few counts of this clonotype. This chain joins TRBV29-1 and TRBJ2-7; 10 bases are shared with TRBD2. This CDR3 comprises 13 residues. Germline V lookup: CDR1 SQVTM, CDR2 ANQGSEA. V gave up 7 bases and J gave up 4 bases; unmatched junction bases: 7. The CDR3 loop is CSGTSGIEYEQYF. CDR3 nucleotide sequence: TGCAGCGGTACTAGCGGGATAGAGTACGAGCAGTACTTC.

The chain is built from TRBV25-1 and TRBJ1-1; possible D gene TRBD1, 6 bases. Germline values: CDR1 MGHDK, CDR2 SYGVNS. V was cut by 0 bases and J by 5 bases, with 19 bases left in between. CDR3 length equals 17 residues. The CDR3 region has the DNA TGTGCCAGCAGTGAATACAGGACCGGGGGGGCGAGGACTGAAGCTTTCTTT. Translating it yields CASSEYRTGGARTEAFF.

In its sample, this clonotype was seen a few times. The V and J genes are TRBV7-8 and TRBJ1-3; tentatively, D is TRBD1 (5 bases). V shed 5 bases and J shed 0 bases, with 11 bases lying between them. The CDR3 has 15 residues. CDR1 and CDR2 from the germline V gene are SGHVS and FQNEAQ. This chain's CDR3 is CASSRWGTSGNTIYF. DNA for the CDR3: TGTGCCAGCAGCCGGTGGGGCACCTCTGGAAACACCATATATTTT. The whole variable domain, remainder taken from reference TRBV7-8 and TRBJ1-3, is GAGVSQSPRYKVAKRGQDVALRCDPISGHVSLFWYQQALGQGPEFLTYFQNEAQLDKSGLPSDRFFAERPEGSVSTLKIQRTQQEDSAVYLCASSRWGTSGNTIYFGEGSWLTVV.

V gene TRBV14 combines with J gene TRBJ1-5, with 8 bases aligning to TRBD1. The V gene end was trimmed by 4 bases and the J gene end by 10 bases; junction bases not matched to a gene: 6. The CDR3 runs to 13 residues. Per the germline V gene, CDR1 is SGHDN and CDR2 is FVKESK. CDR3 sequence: CASSRQGYSPQHF. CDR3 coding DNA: TGTGCCAGCAGCCGACAGGGGTATTCACCCCAGCATTTT.

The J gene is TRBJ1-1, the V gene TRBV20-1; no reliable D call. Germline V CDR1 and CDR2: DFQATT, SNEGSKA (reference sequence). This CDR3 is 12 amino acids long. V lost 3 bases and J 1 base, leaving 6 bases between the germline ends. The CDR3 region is CSARWANTEAFF. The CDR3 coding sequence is TGCAGTGCTAGGTGGGCGAACACTGAAGCTTTCTTT.

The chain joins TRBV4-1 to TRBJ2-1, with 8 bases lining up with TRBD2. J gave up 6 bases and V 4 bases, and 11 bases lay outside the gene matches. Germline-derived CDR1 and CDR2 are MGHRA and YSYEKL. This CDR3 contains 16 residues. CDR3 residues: CASSLPGGEKANEQFF. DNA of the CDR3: TGCGCCAGCAGCCTCCCCGGGGGGGAGAAAGCCAATGAGCAGTTCTTC.